Listed below are T cell receptor beta chains from one sample, sequenced in a study of blood T cell repertoires in COVID-19. The data were produced by immunoSEQ multiplex PCR, yet TCRdb's version contains in-frame clones alone and is incomplete. The sample consists of approximately 210,000 clones, about 80% of them appearing once. Sequencing used peripheral blood. The receptors originated from a woman aged 80 or over with COVID-19, enrolled during active disease. Each CDR3 is given with its conserved first and last residue. The D gene is left open where the match is weak. A clone size is listed for some rows: how often the clone was seen (once, few, many), or a class if it is expanded.

NA	TRBV9	TRBJ1-1	once	CASSWNSGTEAFF	TGTGCCAGCAGCTGGAATTCCGGGACAGAAGCTTTCTTT
NA	TRBV5-4	TRBJ1-1	once	CASSVTGGGIPEAFF	TGTGCCAGCAGCGTCACAGGTGGAGGGATTCCTGAAGCTTTCTTT
TRBD2	TRBV9	TRBJ2-1	NA	CASSVPSEGLAGGRNEQFF	TGTGCCAGCAGCGTCCCTAGTGAAGGTCTAGCGGGGGGGCGGAATGAGCAGTTCTTC
NA	TRBV7-9	TRBJ1-2	NA	CASSLQGIGYGYTF	TGTGCCAGCAGCTTACAGGGAATTGGATATGGCTACACCTTC
NA	TRBV5-6	TRBJ1-2	NA	CASSFQQGSGYTF	TGTGCCAGCAGCTTTCAACAGGGCTCCGGCTACACCTTC
TRBD1	TRBV7-9	TRBJ1-2	NA	CASSFGQGISTGYTF	TGTGCCAGCAGCTTCGGACAGGGGATCTCTACTGGCTACACCTTC
NA	TRBV12-3/TRBV12-4	TRBJ2-6	NA	CASSLEGANVLTF	TGTGCCAGCAGTTTGGAGGGGGCCAACGTCCTGACTTTC
TRBD1	TRBV4-2	TRBJ1-1	NA	CASSQVGGQGSFATEAFF	TGTGCCAGCAGCCAAGTAGGTGGACAGGGGTCTTTTGCCACTGAAGCTTTCTTT
NA	TRBV9	TRBJ2-3	NA	CASSFGVSTDTQYF	TGTGCCAGCAGCTTCGGGGTTAGCACAGATACGCAGTATTTT
TRBD1	TRBV29-1	TRBJ2-1	NA	CSVAQTGGGDEQFF	TGCAGCGTTGCCCAAACAGGGGGCGGAGATGAGCAGTTCTTC
NA	TRBV7-2	TRBJ1-5	NA	CASSLDGLSNQPQHF	TGTGCCAGCAGCTTAGACGGGTTGAGCAATCAGCCCCAGCATTTT
TRBD1	TRBV7-9	TRBJ1-1	NA	CASSRDRGYGEAFF	TGTGCCAGCAGCCGGGACAGGGGTTATGGTGAAGCTTTCTTT
NA	TRBV6-5	TRBJ1-1	NA	CASSPAGSTRGAFF	TGTGCCAGCAGTCCAGCCGGGTCCACGAGGGGGGCTTTCTTT
NA	TRBV9	TRBJ1-1	NA	CASSEGMNTEAFF	TGTGCCAGCAGCGAGGGGATGAACACTGAAGCTTTCTTT
NA	TRBV6-1	TRBJ2-1	once	CASSEFSAYNEQFF	TGTGCCAGCAGTGAATTCAGTGCCTACAATGAGCAGTTCTTC